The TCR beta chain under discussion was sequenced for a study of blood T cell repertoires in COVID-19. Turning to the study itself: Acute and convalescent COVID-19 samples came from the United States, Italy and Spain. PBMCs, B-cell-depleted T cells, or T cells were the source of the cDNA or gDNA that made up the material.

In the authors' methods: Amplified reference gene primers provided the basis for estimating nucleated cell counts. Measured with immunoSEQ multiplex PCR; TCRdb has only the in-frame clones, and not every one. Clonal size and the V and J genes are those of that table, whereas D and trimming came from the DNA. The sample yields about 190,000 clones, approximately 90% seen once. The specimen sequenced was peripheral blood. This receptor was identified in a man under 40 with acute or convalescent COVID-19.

CDR3 bases: TGTGCCAGCAGCTCGGGGGGACTAGCGGTAGAGGTCAATGAGCAGTTCTTC. Translation: CASSSGGLAVEVNEQFF. The genes are TRBV5-8 and TRBJ2-1; 11 nucleotides match TRBD2. Germline-derived CDR1 and CDR2 are SGHTS and YDEGEE. The trim removed 3 bases at V and 6 bases at J, leaving 11 bases unmatched. This CDR3 is 17 amino acids long.